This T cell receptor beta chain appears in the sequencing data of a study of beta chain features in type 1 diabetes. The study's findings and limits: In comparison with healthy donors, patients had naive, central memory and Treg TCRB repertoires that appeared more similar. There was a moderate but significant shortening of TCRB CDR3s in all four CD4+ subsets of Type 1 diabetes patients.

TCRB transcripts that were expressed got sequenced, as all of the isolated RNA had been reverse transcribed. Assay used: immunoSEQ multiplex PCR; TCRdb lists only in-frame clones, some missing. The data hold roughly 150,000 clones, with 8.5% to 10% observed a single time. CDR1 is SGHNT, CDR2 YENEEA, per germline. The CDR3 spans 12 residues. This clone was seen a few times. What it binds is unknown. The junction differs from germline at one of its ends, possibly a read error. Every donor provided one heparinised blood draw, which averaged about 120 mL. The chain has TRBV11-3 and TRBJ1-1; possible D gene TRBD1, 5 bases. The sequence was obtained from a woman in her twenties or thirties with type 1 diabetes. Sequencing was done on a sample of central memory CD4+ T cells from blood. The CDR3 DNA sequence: TGTGCCAGCAGCTTATCGCAGGGAACCTCTTTGTTT. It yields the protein CASSLSQGTSLF.